The 12 T cell receptor beta chains reported below all come from one sample, sequenced in a study of post-analysis software for immune sequencing data. Broader study findings: Patients carried a few TRBV segments more frequently than controls did, and TRBV5-6, TRBV5-1 and TRBV20-1 were among them.

These receptors have no identified antigens. Unique molecular identifiers featured in each of the TCR beta cDNA libraries. TCRdb recomputed calls from the PCR reads with MiXCR, one row per CDR3 protein. The data contain around 500,000 distinct CDR3 sequences, around 34% of them seen just once; the ten biggest clones take up 5% to 6%. The sequenced sample was blood. These receptors were collected from a girl aged 2-17 years with multiple sclerosis.

The chain is built from TRBV20-1 and TRBJ1-1; 9 nucleotides agree with TRBD1. There are 12 residues in the CDR3. CDR1 and CDR2 (germline): DFQATT, SNEGSKA (reference sequence). Unmatched junction bases numbered 4, after V lost 6 bases and J lost 5 bases. CDR3 in amino acids: CSATGTGTEAFF. CDR3 nucleotides: TGCAGTGCCACCGGGACAGGGACTGAAGCTTTCTTT.

About this clonotype: A single base separates this from a much larger clone, so it may be a read error. The rearrangement joins TRBV24-1 to TRBJ2-3, with TRBD1 identical over 8 bases. Germline values: CDR1 KGHDR, CDR2 SFDVKD. The CDR3 is 15 residues long. The CDR3 region is CVTSDPDREVDTQYF. The CDR3 DNA sequence: TGTGTCACCAGTGATCCGGACAGGGAGGTAGATACGCAGTATTTT.

The chain combines TRBV2 with TRBJ2-7; D is ambiguous. This CDR3 is built from 15 residues. Trimming removed 7 bases from V and 10 bases from J, with 26 bases in between. Germline CDR1 and CDR2: SNHLY and FYNNEI. CDR3 loop: CASNLQGTDLSRQYF. CDR3 nucleotide sequence: TGTGCCAGCAACCTTCAAGGTACAGATTTAAGTCGTCAGTACTTC.

CDR3 coding DNA: TGTGCCAGCAGCTCCGGCGGTGGGACCCAGTTCTTC. Translated: CASSSGGGTQFF. The genes are TRBV9 and TRBJ2-1, with D tentatively TRBD1 or TRBD2 (5 bases each). The germline V and J ends were trimmed by 4 bases and 13 bases, with 15 bases remaining between them. Looked up from germline, CDR1 is SGDLS and CDR2 is YYNGEE. The CDR3 is made up of 12 amino acids.

The chain recombines TRBV24-1 with TRBJ2-4; D remains unclear. V was pared by 5 bases and J by 1 base, with 5 bases between. The germline V gene encodes CDR1 KGHDR and CDR2 SFDVKD. The CDR3 spans 13 residues. The CDR3 DNA sequence: TGTGCCACCAGTGGGTCGGCCAAAAACATTCAGTACTTC. This encodes CATSGSAKNIQYF.

This clonotype has a count of ten or more. V gene TRBV3-1 combines with J gene TRBJ2-3; D remains unclear. Germline lookup yields CDR1 LGHDT and CDR2 YNNKEL (reference sequence). The CDR3 is 12 residues long. V shed 2 bases and J shed 4 bases, with 4 bases lying between them. In DNA form, the CDR3 reads TGTGCCAGCAGCCAACTAGCAGATACGCAGTATTTT. Protein product: CASSQLADTQYF.

This rearrangement joins TRBV3-1 to TRBJ1-2; D call uncertain. Germline V gene lookup returns CDR1 LGHDT and CDR2 YNNKEL (reference sequence). Between the trimmed V and J ends, which lost 0 bases and 4 bases, there was a span of 15 bases. The CDR3 loop spans 16 amino acids. Written as DNA, the CDR3 is TGTGCCAGCAGCCAAGACGCCCGACGTGACCTCTATGGCTACACCTTC. Translating it yields CASSQDARRDLYGYTF.

The chain's CDR3 is CASSGGQGAGRNEQYF. In DNA form, the CDR3 reads TGCGCCAGCAGCGGGGGACAGGGGGCAGGTCGTAACGAGCAGTACTTC. The V and J genes are TRBV5-1 and TRBJ2-7; 12 positions match TRBD1. Germline loops: CDR1 SGHRS, CDR2 YFSETQ. The CDR3 extends over 16 amino acids. Trimming cost V 4 bases and J 5 bases; bases outside gene matches: 10.

This clonotype was recorded a few times. The chain employs TRBV3-1 and TRBJ2-1; 8 bases line up with TRBD2. J gave up 10 bases and V 4 bases, and 15 bases lay outside the gene matches. The CDR3 has 16 residues. The germline CDR1 and CDR2 sequences are LGHDT and YNNKEL (reference sequence). The CDR3 nucleotides are TGTGCCAGCAGCCCTCTTGGACTAGCCGCTGACGGGGAGCAGTTCTTC. As protein: CASSPLGLAADGEQFF.

This clonotype turned up a few times. The V call is TRBV20-1, the J call TRBJ2-5; D ambiguous. Trimming left V 1 base short and J 5 bases short, with 8 bases between. The CDR3 sequence is 12 residues long. Germline assignment: CDR1 DFQATT and CDR2 SNEGSKA (reference sequence). CDR3 residues: CSARGYAETQYF. The CDR3 coding sequence is TGCAGTGCTAGAGGGTACGCCGAGACCCAGTACTTC.

The J gene is TRBJ2-3, the V gene TRBV7-8; TRBD2 is a possible D gene (5 bases). The germline gives CDR1 SGHVS, CDR2 FQNEAQ. Trimming cost V 6 bases and J 0 bases, with 13 bases left between them. CDR3 length equals 15 residues. CDR3 DNA: TGTGCCAGCAGGTCATTCGGCGGGAGCACAGATACGCAGTATTTT. Its translation: CASRSFGGSTDTQYF.

This clonotype has just a few counts. The chain is built from TRBV4-1 and TRBJ2-5, with D maybe TRBD2 (5 bases). V was clipped by 0 bases and J by 3 bases, with 11 bases between them. This CDR3 has 15 amino acids. Germline V gives CDR1 MGHRA, CDR2 YSYEKL. The CDR3 sequence: CASSQESLREETQYF. The CDR3 DNA sequence: TGCGCCAGCAGCCAAGAGTCATTGCGGGAAGAGACCCAGTACTTC.